One TCR beta chain is described in this entry. Its antigen specificity is not known. Nothing much larger sits one base from this clone, and base qualities are not available. This entry belongs to a study of shared clonotypes between healthy human individuals (TCRdb year 2020). At the level of the whole study: A few men and a couple of women, aged 18 to 49 years, made up the cohort. Per donor, three plates each were used for CD4 naive and CD4 memory, two for CD8 naive, and one for CD8 memory. To estimate repertoire size and how much clonotype sharing occurs between individuals, the study deeply sequenced the blood TCR repertoires of roughly 5 healthy adults. To increase sequencing depth and limit assay-specific biases, TCR repertoire library preparation and sequencing were carried out by different laboratories using diverse techniques. Each donor's leukapheresis produced roughly between about 0.9 and 9.5 billion PBMCs.

Results the study describes overall, beyond this receptor: The genetic and exposure-history diversity represented was limited by the small number of donors. Sampling was restricted to blood, and TCR repertoires in tissue are likely to differ from TCR repertoires in blood. Clonotypes shared by all four sorted-subset donors showed higher generation probabilities than non-shared clonotypes. Pairwise subsampling led to the expectation that sequencing depth would affect the degree of clonotype sharing among donors. Larger estimated clonotype richness was generally found for naive subsets than for memory subsets. Across a few donors, around 5% of naive CD4, approximately 3.6% of naive CD8, under 2.5% of memory CD4, and about 0.44% of memory CD8 clonotypes were shared. Rarefaction of sorted-subset datasets indicated incomplete sequencing despite the large sequencing depth.

The CDR3 spans 21 residues, from the cysteine through the phenylalanine. Just the 63-base CDR3 DNA is kept, in frame starting at base 1. From a lookup of the germline V gene, CDR1 and CDR2 are SGHVS and FQNEAQ. Compared with germline, V lacks 7 bases and J lacks 0 bases; bases without a gene match: 17. Donors were healthy HIV-negative adults with no recently reported acute infections or vaccinations. Every donor was a Caucasian adult living in Nashville, Tennessee, USA. CD4+ T cells were enriched by magnetic negative selection, after which naive cells were positively selected on CD45RA and the negative fraction was taken as the memory subset. Blood was obtained by leukapheresis, after which PBMCs were separated by Ficoll-Histopaque density gradient centrifugation and cryopreserved in liquid nitrogen vapor phase. Analytical flow cytometry was used to check the purity and quantity of each magnetically sorted T cell population. Genomic DNA was isolated from each sorted fraction and quantified by UV absorbance on a Nanodrop 2000c.

Using the deep immunoSEQ assay, TCR CDR3 regions were amplified from genomic DNA by multiplex PCR. Genomic DNA extracted from each cell subset was distributed evenly over all wells of several immunoSEQ 96-well plates, and each plate served as one replicate. Each replicate PCR for sorted subsets received about 220 ng genomic DNA, equal to about 30,000 T cell genomes. Purified libraries were measured with a Qubit 3.0 fluorometer, size-checked on a Bioanalyzer 2100, and measured again with the KAPA Library Quantification kit. Each immunoSEQ 96-well plate was sequenced on its own single-read 150-cycle Illumina NextSeq 550 flow cell. The authors' analysis ran thus. The immunoSEQ output contained only junctional sequences without quality scores, so filtering could not match that applied to full-length reads. To assign V/J genes and CDR3, sequences were annotated using PyIR, a Python wrapper for IgBLAST v1.9, with IMGT germline references. Any read was removed if the V/J assignment was weak (E-value above 1e-6), the CDR3 was missing, or the read contained stop codons, out-of-frame junctions, or ambiguous translated residues. A V3J clonotype was defined by an identical inferred V gene, J gene, and CDR3 amino acid sequence. To compute the percentage overlap between repertoires, the number of shared unique clonotypes was divided by the size of the smaller repertoire. Three approaches were used to assess repertoire richness: RTK rarefaction, the Chao1 estimator, and Recon v2.1 estimates of unobserved clonotypes. For all TCRbeta clonotypes obtained by the gDNA method from a few donors, generation probabilities were computed with OLGA. This immuneACCESS table, as held by TCRdb, lists in-frame sequences with V and J called but not all clones. Of the missing ones, under half trace to an unresolved V gene in checked studies; the others have no known cause. That table supplies the V and J calls and clone size; D and trimming were determined from the DNA. Recorded for this sample are approximately 2,000,000 clones; 85% to 95% of them occurred a single time. Approximately 0.39% of the sample belongs to the ten largest clones.

The V and J segments used are TRBV7-8 and TRBJ2-6; 11 bases in the junction line up with TRBD1. The sequencing sample was made of naive CD4+ T cells from PBMCs. The sample's cell subset or site label is to be understood as: CD45RA+ positively selected. This receptor was identified in a man aged 18 to 29 in good health. Some clones in this sample may be carry-over from other donors' samples. Here is the DNA: TGTGCCAGCACCAAACGTCGGGACAGGGGGGCCGTAGGCTCTGGGGCCAACGTCCTGACTTTC. Translated, this gives CASTKRRDRGAVGSGANVLTF.